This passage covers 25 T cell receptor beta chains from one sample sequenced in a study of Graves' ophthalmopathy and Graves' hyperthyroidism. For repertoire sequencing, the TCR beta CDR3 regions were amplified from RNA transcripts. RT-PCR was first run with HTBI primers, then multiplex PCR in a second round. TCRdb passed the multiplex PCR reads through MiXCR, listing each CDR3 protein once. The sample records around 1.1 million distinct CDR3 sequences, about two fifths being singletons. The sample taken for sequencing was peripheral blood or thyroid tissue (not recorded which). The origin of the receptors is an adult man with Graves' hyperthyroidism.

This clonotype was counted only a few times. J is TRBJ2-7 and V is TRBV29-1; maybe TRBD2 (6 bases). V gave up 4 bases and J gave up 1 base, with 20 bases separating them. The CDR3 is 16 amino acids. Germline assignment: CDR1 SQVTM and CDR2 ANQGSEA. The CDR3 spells CSVGSGQGGGSYEQYF. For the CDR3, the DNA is TGCAGCGTTGGTAGCGGCCAAGGCGGAGGATCCTACGAGCAGTACTTC.

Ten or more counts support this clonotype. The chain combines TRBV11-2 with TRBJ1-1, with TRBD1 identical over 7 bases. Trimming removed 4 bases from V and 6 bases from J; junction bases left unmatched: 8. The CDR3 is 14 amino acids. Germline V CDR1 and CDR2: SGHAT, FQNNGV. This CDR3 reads CASSSSKQGSEAFF. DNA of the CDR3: TGTGCCAGCAGCTCATCAAAACAGGGGTCTGAAGCTTTCTTT. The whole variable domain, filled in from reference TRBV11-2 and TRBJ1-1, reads EAGVAQSPRYKIIEKRQSVAFWCNPISGHATLYWYQQILGQGPKLLIQFQNNGVVDDSQLPKDRFSAERLKGVDSTLKIQPAKLEDSAVYLCASSSSKQGSEAFFGQGTRLTVV.

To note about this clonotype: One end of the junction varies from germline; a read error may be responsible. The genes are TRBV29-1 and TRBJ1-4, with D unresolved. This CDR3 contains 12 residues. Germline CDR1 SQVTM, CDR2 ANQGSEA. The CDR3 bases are TGCAGCGTTGGGGTCTTGAATGAAGAACTGTTTTTT. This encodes CSVGVLNEELFF. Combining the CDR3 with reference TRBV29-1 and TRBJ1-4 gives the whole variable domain SAVISQKPSRDICQRGTSLTIQCQVDSQVTMMFWYRQQPGQSLTLIATANQGSEATYESGFVIDKFPISRPNLTFSTLTVSNMSPEDSSIYLCSVGVLNEELFFGSGTQLSVL.

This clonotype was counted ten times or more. CDR3 in amino acids: CASSFGGDTGELFF. Written as DNA, the CDR3 is TGTGCCAGCAGTTTTGGGGGAGACACCGGGGAGCTGTTTTTT. V gene TRBV12-3 or TRBV12-4 combines with J gene TRBJ2-2, with D tentatively TRBD1 or TRBD2 (5 bases each). The CDR3 sequence is 14 residues long. V dropped 3 bases and J dropped 3 bases, with 8 bases sitting between them.

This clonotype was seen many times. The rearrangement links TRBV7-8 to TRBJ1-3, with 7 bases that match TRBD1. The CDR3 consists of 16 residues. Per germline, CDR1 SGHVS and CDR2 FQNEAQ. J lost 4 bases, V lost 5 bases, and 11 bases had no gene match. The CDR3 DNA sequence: TGTGCCAGCAGCGGGGGGGTGACAGGGTCCGGAAACACCATATATTTT. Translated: CASSGGVTGSGNTIYF. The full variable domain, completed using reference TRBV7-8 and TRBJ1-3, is GAGVSQSPRYKVAKRGQDVALRCDPISGHVSLFWYQQALGQGPEFLTYFQNEAQLDKSGLPSDRFFAERPEGSVSTLKIQRTQQEDSAVYLCASSGGVTGSGNTIYFGEGSWLTVV.

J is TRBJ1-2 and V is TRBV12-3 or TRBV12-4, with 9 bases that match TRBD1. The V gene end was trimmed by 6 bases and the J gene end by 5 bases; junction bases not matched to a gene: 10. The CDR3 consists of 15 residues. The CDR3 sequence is CASSQDRGATYGYTF. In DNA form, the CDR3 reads TGTGCCAGCAGCCAGGACAGGGGCGCTACTTATGGCTACACCTTC.

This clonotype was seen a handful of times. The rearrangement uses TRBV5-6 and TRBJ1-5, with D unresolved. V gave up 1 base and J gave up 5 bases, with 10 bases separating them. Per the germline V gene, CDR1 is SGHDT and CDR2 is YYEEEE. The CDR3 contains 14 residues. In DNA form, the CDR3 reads TGTGCCAGCAGCTTGTGGCAGCATGATCAGCCCCAGCATTTT. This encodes CASSLWQHDQPQHF.

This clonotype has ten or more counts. In nucleotides, the CDR3 is TGTGCCAGCAGTGAAAATCTTAGGGACCGCACCTCAAAAAAGACCCAGTACTTC. Protein: CASSENLRDRTSKKTQYF. V and J are TRBV2 and TRBJ2-5; perhaps D is TRBD1 or TRBD2 (5 bases each). The germline CDR1 and CDR2 sequences are SNHLY and FYNNEI. V was clipped by 2 bases and J by 6 bases, with 25 bases between them. The CDR3 spans 18 residues.

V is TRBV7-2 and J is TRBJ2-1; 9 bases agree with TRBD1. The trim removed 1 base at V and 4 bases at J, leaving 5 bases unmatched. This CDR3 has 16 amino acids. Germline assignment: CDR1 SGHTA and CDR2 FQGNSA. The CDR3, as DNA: TGTGCCAGCAGCTTAGTAAGCGGACAGGGGTACAATGAGCAGTTCTTC. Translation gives CASSLVSGQGYNEQFF.

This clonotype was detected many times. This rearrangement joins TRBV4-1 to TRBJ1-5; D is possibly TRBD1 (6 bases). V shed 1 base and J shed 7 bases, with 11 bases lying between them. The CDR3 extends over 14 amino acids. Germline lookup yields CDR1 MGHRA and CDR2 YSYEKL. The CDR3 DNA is TGCGCCAGCAGCCAAGGCAGGGGAGGGCAGCCCCAGCATTTT. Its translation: CASSQGRGGQPQHF.

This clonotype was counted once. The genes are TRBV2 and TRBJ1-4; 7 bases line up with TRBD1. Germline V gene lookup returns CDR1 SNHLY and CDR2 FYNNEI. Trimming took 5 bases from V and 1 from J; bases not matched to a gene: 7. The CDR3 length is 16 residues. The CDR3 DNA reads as TGTGCCAGCAGTTTTAACAGGGGCCTAACTAATGAAAAACTGTTTTTT. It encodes CASSFNRGLTNEKLFF.

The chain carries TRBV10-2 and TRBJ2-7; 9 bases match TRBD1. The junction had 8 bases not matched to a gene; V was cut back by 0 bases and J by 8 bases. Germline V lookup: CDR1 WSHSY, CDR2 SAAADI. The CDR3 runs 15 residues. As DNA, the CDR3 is TGCGCCAGCAGTGAGTCCCACAGGGGGCTTTCCCAGCAGTACTTC. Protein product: CASSESHRGLSQQYF.

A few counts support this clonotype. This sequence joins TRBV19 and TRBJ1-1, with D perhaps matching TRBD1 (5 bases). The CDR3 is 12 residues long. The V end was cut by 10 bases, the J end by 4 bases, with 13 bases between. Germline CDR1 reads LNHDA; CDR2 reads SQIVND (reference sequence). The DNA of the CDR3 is TGTGCCACTCACCAGGGCGGCACTGAAGCTTTCTTT. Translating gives CATHQGGTEAFF.

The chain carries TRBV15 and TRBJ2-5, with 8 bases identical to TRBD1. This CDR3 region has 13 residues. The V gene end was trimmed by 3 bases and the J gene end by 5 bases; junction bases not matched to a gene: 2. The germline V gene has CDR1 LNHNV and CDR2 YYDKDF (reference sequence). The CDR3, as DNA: TGTGCCACCAGCAGGGACAGGGTTGAGACCCAGTACTTC. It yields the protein CATSRDRVETQYF. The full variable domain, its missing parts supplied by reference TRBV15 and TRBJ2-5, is DAMVIQNPRYQVTQFGKPVTLSCSQTLNHNVMYWYQQKSSQAPKLLFHYYDKDFNNEADTPDNFQSRRPNTSFCFLDIRSPGLGDTAMYLCATSRDRVETQYFGPGTRLLVL.

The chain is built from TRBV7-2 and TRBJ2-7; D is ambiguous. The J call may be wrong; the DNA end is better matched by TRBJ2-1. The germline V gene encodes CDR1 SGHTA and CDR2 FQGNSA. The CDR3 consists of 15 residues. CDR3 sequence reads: CASSSRGLGGNEQFF. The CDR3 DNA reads TGTGCCAGCAGCTCCCGAGGCCTCGGTGGGAATGAGCAGTTCTTC.

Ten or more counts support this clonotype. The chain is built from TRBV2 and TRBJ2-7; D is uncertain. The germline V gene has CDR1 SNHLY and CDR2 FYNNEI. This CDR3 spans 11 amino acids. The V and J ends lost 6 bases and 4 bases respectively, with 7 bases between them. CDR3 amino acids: CASRGTYEQYF. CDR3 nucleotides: TGTGCCAGCAGAGGTACTTACGAGCAGTACTTC.

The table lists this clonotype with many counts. Written as DNA, the CDR3 is TGTGCCAGCAGCAAGGACGGACCCTTAAGCGGCAATCAGCCCCAGCATTTT. Amino acids: CASSKDGPLSGNQPQHF. The rearrangement joins TRBV2 to TRBJ1-5; D not resolved. From germline, CDR1 is SNHLY and CDR2 FYNNEI. CDR3 length: 17 amino acids. Trimming shortened V by 6 bases and J by 2 bases, and 20 bases separated the two germline ends.

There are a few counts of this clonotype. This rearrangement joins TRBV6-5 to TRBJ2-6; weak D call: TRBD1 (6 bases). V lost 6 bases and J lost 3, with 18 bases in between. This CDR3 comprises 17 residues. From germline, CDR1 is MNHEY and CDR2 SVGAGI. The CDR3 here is CASRLARTGRGANVLTF. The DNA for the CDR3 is TGTGCCAGCAGATTAGCCCGCACAGGGCGTGGGGCCAACGTCCTGACTTTC.

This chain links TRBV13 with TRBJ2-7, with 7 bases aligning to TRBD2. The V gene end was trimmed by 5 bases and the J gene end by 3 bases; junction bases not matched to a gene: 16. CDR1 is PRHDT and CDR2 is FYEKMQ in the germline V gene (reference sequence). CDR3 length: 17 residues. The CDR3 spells CASSQGGRAQRGYEQYF. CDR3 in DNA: TGTGCCAGCAGCCAGGGAGGGCGGGCCCAGAGGGGCTACGAGCAGTACTTC.

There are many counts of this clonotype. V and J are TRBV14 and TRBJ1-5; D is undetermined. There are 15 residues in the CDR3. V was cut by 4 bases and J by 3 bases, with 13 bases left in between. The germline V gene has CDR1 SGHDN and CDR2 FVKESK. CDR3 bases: TGTGCCAGCAGCCCATCCCGGGGTTACAATCAGCCCCAGCATTTT. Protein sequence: CASSPSRGYNQPQHF.

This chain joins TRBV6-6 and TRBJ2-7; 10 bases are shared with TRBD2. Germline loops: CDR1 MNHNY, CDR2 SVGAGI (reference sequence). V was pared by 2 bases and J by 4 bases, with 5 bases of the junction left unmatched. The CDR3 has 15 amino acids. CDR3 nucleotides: TGTGCCAGCAGTTACCCGGGACTAGCGCTGTACGAGCAGTACTTC. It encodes CASSYPGLALYEQYF.

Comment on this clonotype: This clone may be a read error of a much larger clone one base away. CDR3 amino acids: CASSWTSMPEAFF. The CDR3 DNA follows: TGTGCCAGCAGCTGGACCAGTATGCCTGAAGCTTTCTTT. The V gene is TRBV7-2, the J gene TRBJ1-1; unclear D gene. V was clipped by 4 bases and J by 6 bases, with 12 bases between them. CDR1 and CDR2 from the germline V gene are SGHTA and FQGNSA. The length of the CDR3 is 13 residues.

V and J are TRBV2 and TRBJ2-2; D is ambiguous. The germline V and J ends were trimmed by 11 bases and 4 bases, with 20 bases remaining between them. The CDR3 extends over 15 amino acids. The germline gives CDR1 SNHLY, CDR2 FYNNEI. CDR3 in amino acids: CAWLDAPATTGELFF. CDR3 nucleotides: TGTGCCTGGCTGGACGCCCCAGCGACCACCGGGGAGCTGTTTTTT.

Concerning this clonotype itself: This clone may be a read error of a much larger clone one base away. As DNA, the CDR3 is TGTGCCAGCAGTCCCCCGAGGGGCAGGGGTGACGAGCAGTACTTC. The encoded protein is CASSPPRGRGDEQYF. The chain joins TRBV7-6 to TRBJ2-7; D is possibly TRBD1 (6 bases). This CDR3 spans 15 amino acids. The V end lost 6 bases, the J end lost 5 bases, and 20 bases lay between the germline ends. The V gene's germline CDR1 is SGHVS and CDR2 FNYEAQ.

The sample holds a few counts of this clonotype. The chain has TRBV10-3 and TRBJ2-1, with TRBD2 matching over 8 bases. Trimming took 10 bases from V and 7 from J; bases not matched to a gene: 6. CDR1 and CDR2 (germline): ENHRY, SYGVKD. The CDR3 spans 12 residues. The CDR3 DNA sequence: TGTGCCACCGGGGGGGGTGGAAATGAGCAGTTCTTC. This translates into CATGGGGNEQFF.